This T cell receptor (beta chain) was found in a study of cytomegalovirus exposure and HLA in healthy donors (dated by TCRdb to about 2017). Notes on the research overall: According to an earlier analysis of around 600 of the donors, some 180 million T cells yielded over 100 million unique TCR beta sequences and about 280 Gb of sequence data. An early release covering roughly 600 HLA-typed donors comprised roughly 300 gigabases of sequencing data and 85 million to 100 million unique TCR sequences. The genetic ancestry cluster associated with self-reported Caucasian donors included 81% of the 398 genotyped donors. The aim of the study was to test whether cataloging public T cell receptors could identify signatures of past pathogen exposure. The study profiled the T cell repertoires of under 700 subjects by immunosequencing and related them to cytomegalovirus serostatus. Besides the first cohort of approximately 710 subjects, a separate validation cohort made up of around 120 different subjects was used. High-throughput TCR immunosequencing, statistical association of individual TCRs with disease status, and machine learning were combined to predict cytomegalovirus infection status. A later analysis re-examined previously published TCR beta repertoires from roughly 720 donors and added high-resolution HLA genotyping to investigate patterns of TCR occurrence. Rather than drawing on any new phenotypic data, the later analysis identified candidate immune exposures from TCR beta sequences and the way those sequences occurred across donors. An earlier analysis of around 580 of the donors used high-throughput TCR beta sequencing to judge whether each TCR beta V gene segment behaved as functional or pseudogenic. Donor age, sex, ethnicity and CMV serostatus were compiled together with the repertoire data. In a later genetic analysis, genome-wide SNP genotypes for about three fifths of the roughly 670 donors were used, and that subset was treated as a discovery cohort. Every repertoire in the discovery cohort had been generated on one and the same sequencing platform. Class I and class II HLA loci were covered by the typing at four-digit resolution. The number of donors typed differed by locus, with about 629-630 for A, B, C, DRB1 and DQB1, around 500 for DQA1, 600 to 610 for DPA1, and around 450 for DPB1. About five DR-DQ haplotypes were treated as single units for association and clustering because of strong linkage in the cohort. Among around 400 genotyped donors of the cohort, an average of approximately 240,000 unique TCR beta nucleotide sequences was sequenced per donor, of which about 18% were non-productive. Beyond this particular receptor, the publication reports: A later analysis found that HLA-associated TCR beta chains were more clonally expanded and had lower generation probabilities than equally common non-associated chains. Compared with the approximately 600-donor mean, donors in an Asian-associated ancestry cluster had fewer N-insertions in productive TCRs, according to a later genetic analysis. In a later genetic analysis, a missense DCLRE1C variant was associated with V-gene and J-gene trimming of TCR beta chains, and the association was replicated in an independent cohort. Most TCR sequences were seen in very few donors, while some public TCRs were found in many individuals. According to a later analysis, parvovirus B19, influenza, CMV and Epstein-Barr virus appeared linked to several top co-occurrence clusters. A further reported finding was that TCR beta sequences accurately predicted the HLA-A and HLA-B alleles for most subjects in the first cohort. In an earlier analysis of 587 of the donors, most TCR beta V segments appeared in productive rearrangements about 87% or about 30% of the time, broadly matching IMGT annotations. A later analysis found that most CMV-associated TCR beta chains appeared HLA-restricted, with HLA associations seemingly driven largely by CMV exposure. The authors suggested that the approach could potentially be generalized to other disease states and immunological phenotypes. A few of the identified cytomegalovirus-associated TCR beta chains were confirmed in vitro to be specific for cytomegalovirus antigens. In a later analysis, the rate of TCR association differed among HLA loci, with DRB1 alleles having the most associated TCRs and HLA-C alleles having the fewest. For the cohort, immune exposure information was limited to CMV serostatus. Because HLA typing was unavailable for some donors at each locus, only the typed subset was used in association tests. Only TCR beta chains were sequenced in this cohort, and the absence of alpha or paired-chain data limited detectable features. Specific HLA alleles were associated with 15,000 to 20,000 TCR beta sequences at a false discovery rate of 0.05 in a later analysis. Correlated functional status among segregating V segments might be attributable to linkage disequilibrium, but an unknown experimental factor could not be ruled out. Sequencing depth was assumed to be roughly uniform across donors in the presence/absence analyses, though that assumption may not hold. In the study, around 160 TCR beta chains were listed as associated with cytomegalovirus. Some IMGT-functional V segments, including TRBV6-2 and TRBV6-3, could not be distinguished by the 87-base-pair reads and were therefore excluded. A group of highly shared sequence variants was considered likely to be a technical artifact of the sequencing pipeline. Some 15 rarely observed V segments, including chromosome 9 orphons, were excluded from the earlier analysis of several hundred of the donors because counts were too low. The classifier was reported to diagnose cytomegalovirus status with high specificity and sensitivity in both the original cohort and the validation cohort. Assigning TCR associations to individual alleles was difficult when HLA alleles, especially DR and DQ, strongly co-occurred.

The cohort comprised around 690 healthy bone marrow donors. At the time of sampling, all cohort members were nominally healthy, though unrecorded immune exposures were likely present. The donor was CMV seropositive and was included in the group of 250 to 300 seropositive cohort members. Each donor provided a peripheral blood sample, and peripheral blood mononuclear cells were used for TCR beta sequencing. The Qiagen DNeasy Blood Extraction Kit was used to extract genomic DNA from the blood cell samples. The CDR3 runs 13 residues from the cysteine to the phenylalanine. Kept here is only the CDR3 DNA, which spans 39 bases and is read in frame from base 1. Trimmed from V: 4 bases; trimmed from J: 8 bases; junction bases lacking a gene match: 5. CDR1 and CDR2, per the germline V gene, are MRHNA and SNTAGT. Library method: the immunoSEQ multiplex PCR assay. For the multiplex PCR, a mixture combining 60 forward primers for TCR Vbeta segments and 13 reverse primers for TCR Jbeta segments was used. Amplification of the CDR3 region of rearranged TCR beta genes was performed with a multiplex PCR assay on genomic DNA. Amplified TCR beta libraries were sequenced as 87-base-pair reads on the Illumina HiSeq System. Per the authors' processing: In a later analysis, some 80 million unique TCR beta chains were counted across the 690 or so repertoires, and around 10 million of these chains were shared by at least two donors. A nearest-neighbor algorithm error-corrected the raw reads and collapsed the reads into unique sequences, merging closely related sequences to remove PCR and sequencing errors. V, D and J gene segments were assigned by aligning CDR3 sequences to IMGT reference sequences. Each retained sequence needed at least a six-nucleotide match to both a V gene segment and a J gene segment. A rearrangement counted as productive if the CDR3 had no stop codons and remained in frame with V and J, and every other rearrangement counted as non-productive. Following IMGT convention, CDR3 was defined as the stretch from the second conserved V-encoded cysteine to the conserved J-encoded phenylalanine. The earlier analysis of some 600 of the donors excluded sequences that lacked an unambiguous match to a single V gene segment. An earlier analysis of 500 to 700 of the donors classified V segments as functional when productive rearrangements were above 56.7% and as segregating when the standard deviation between donors was above 5%. A statistical classification framework was built to diagnose cytomegalovirus status from the catalog of TCR beta chain sequences. A later analysis assigned V and J genes by comparing TCR nucleotide sequences with IMGT/GENE-DB human TR gene sequences. Using the TCRdist pipeline, a later analysis assigned CDR3 sequences along with most-parsimonious VDJ recombination scenarios. In a later analysis, each TCR beta chain was defined by its CDR3 amino acid sequence together with its V-gene family, and reads without a unique V-gene family were excluded. As a way to deal with suspected cross-contamination and a sequencing artifact, a later analysis dropped hundreds of nucleotide sequences that were highly shared and had low generation probability. For each public chain, a later analysis derived a clonal expansion index from normalized ranks of inferred template counts within each repertoire. Generation probabilities in a later analysis came from a VDJ recombination model fitted to out-of-frame rearrangements, and those results were checked against IGoR. Hypergeometric tests were used in a later analysis to score TCR-TCR, TCR-HLA and TCR-CMV co-occurrence, with a repertoire-size bias correction applied to the TCR pairs. False discovery rates were estimated in a later analysis by permuting HLA or CMV assignments 20 times. In a later analysis, co-occurring TCRs were grouped using DBSCAN, and TCRdist sequence similarity was added for clustering within HLA-allele-positive subsets. Repertoires with fewer than 30,000 or more than 120,000 public chains were left out of co-occurrence clustering, as were several repertoires with anomalous nucleotide sharing. Here the immuneACCESS table is served through TCRdb, limited to in-frame sequences with V and J called. Missing clones are a known gap in these copies; in checked studies unresolved V genes cover under half, and the rest lacks a known reason. For V, J and clone size, that table is used; D and trimming come from the DNA. Present in this sample are some 90,000 clones, about 80% of which were seen just once. The ten top clones hold 23% of the sample.

This clone has only a few counts. Its antigen is unknown. Base-call qualities are not available, and no considerably larger clone is one nucleotide away. Recombination linked TRBV6-4 to TRBJ1-1, with 9 junctional bases fitting TRBD1. The sequence came from a woman in her forties or fifties in good health and CMV-seropositive. The sequenced sample was PBMCs. The CDR3 has the sequence CASSARDREEAFF. The DNA sequence is TGTGCCAGCAGTGCCCGGGACAGGGAGGAAGCTTTCTTT.